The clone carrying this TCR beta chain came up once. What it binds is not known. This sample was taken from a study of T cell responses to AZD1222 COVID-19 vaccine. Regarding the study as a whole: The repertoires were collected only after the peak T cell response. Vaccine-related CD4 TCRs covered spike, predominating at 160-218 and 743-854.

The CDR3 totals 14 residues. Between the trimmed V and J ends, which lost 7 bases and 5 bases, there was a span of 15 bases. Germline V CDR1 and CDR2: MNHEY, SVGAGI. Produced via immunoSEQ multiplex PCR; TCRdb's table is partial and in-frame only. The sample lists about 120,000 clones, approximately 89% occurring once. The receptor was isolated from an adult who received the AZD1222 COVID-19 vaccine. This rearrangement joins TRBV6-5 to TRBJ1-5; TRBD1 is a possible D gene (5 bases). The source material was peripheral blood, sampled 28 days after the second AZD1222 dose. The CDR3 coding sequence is TGTGCCAGCACCTTGGGAGGGGTAGATCAGCCCCAGCATTTT. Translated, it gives CASTLGGVDQPQHF.